Listed below are T cell receptor beta chains from one sample, sequenced in a study of OX40 agonist ivuxolimab in advanced cancers. Some clones are missing from TCRdb's copy, which holds only in-frame ones; the method was immunoSEQ multiplex PCR. Altogether tens of thousands of clones are present, 84% being singletons, with the ten largest covering over 7.5%. Sequencing used CD4+ or CD8+ T cells sorted from blood, obtained in a trial of the OX40 agonist ivuxolimab. The receptors were sampled from an adult with an advanced solid tumor such as melanoma, head and neck, liver or kidney cancer. Each CDR3 is given with its conserved first and last residue. Each record gives: D gene, J gene, clone size, V gene, CDR3 DNA, CDR3 protein. D genes are given only for firm matches. Some rows mark clone size as missing; the rest say once, few, many or name a class of expanded clone.

D: -; J: TRBJ2-5; size: -; V: TRBV7-8; DNA: TGTGCCAGCAGGTCGGCGCAAGAGACCCAGTACTTC; CDR3: CASRSAQETQYF
D: TRBD2; J: TRBJ2-7; size: -; V: TRBV5-1; DNA: TGCGCCAGCAGCTTGGGGCCCACTAGCGGGGAGTCTCGCGAGCAGTACTTC; CDR3: CASSLGPTSGESREQYF
D: -; J: TRBJ2-5; size: -; V: TRBV7-9; DNA: TGTGCCAGCAGCTTAGTATCCGGGCAAGAGACCCAGTACTTC; CDR3: CASSLVSGQETQYF
D: TRBD2; J: TRBJ2-4; size: -; V: TRBV9; DNA: TGTGCCAGCAGCGAGCCCCTTGGCGGGAGGCAGGAAAACATTCAGTACTTC; CDR3: CASSEPLGGRQENIQYF
D: TRBD1; J: TRBJ1-1; size: -; V: TRBV5-1; DNA: TGCGCCAGCAGCGGACCGGGACAGGGAGATACTGAAGCTTTCTTT; CDR3: CASSGPGQGDTEAFF
D: -; J: TRBJ1-3; size: -; V: TRBV9; DNA: TGTGCCAGCAGCGTTGGGGGTGGAAACACCATATATTTT; CDR3: CASSVGGGNTIYF
D: -; J: TRBJ2-7; size: -; V: TRBV6-5; DNA: TGTGCCAGCAGGGGGGGAGGTTCCTCCTACGAGCAGTACTTC; CDR3: CASRGGGSSYEQYF
D: -; J: TRBJ2-1; size: -; V: TRBV5-6; DNA: TGTGCCAGCAGCTTGGTAGGGTCCTACAATGAGCAGTTCTTC; CDR3: CASSLVGSYNEQFF
D: TRBD2; J: TRBJ2-1; size: once; V: TRBV7-9; DNA: TGTGCCAGCAGCTATAGTAGCGGGAGGGCTGGAACTGAGCAGTTCTTC; CDR3: CASSYSSGRAGTEQFF
D: -; J: TRBJ2-5; size: few; V: TRBV12-5; DNA: TGTGCTAGTGGTTCATTCCGACAGCCTAACCAAGAGACCCAGTACTTC; CDR3: CASGSFRQPNQETQYF
D: -; J: TRBJ1-5; size: -; V: TRBV18; DNA: TGTGCCAGCTCACCTTCCTATGGGGGGGAGATCCAGCATTTT; CDR3: CASSPSYGGEIQHF
D: -; J: TRBJ2-7; size: once; V: TRBV6-6; DNA: TGTGCCACCCGTCGGCTGGGCGAGCAGTACTTC; CDR3: CATRRLGEQYF
D: -; J: TRBJ2-1; size: -; V: TRBV11-1; DNA: TGTGCCAGCAGCTCCGACGGGGCAGACGGGGTTACAGATGAGCAGTTCTTC; CDR3: CASSSDGADGVTDEQFF
D: -; J: TRBJ1-2; size: -; V: TRBV7-8; DNA: TGTGCCAGCAGCTTAGACAGGGCCAACTATGGCTACACCTTC; CDR3: CASSLDRANYGYTF
D: -; J: TRBJ2-1; size: -; V: TRBV6-4; DNA: TGTGCCAGCAGTAGGGACGGATCTCCCTACAATGAGCAGTTCTTC; CDR3: CASSRDGSPYNEQFF
D: -; J: TRBJ1-2; size: -; V: TRBV19; DNA: TGTGCCAGTAGTATACTGACAGACTATGGCTACACCTTC; CDR3: CASSILTDYGYTF
D: -; J: TRBJ1-1; size: few; V: TRBV28; DNA: TGTGCCAGCAGTTTTGGGGGGACGTGGAGGGAGAACACTGAAGCTTTCTTT; CDR3: CASSFGGTWRENTEAFF
D: -; J: TRBJ1-1; size: -; V: TRBV18; DNA: TGTGCCAGCTCACCCCAGCAGAACACTGAAGCTTTCTTT; CDR3: CASSPQQNTEAFF
D: TRBD1; J: TRBJ1-2; size: -; V: TRBV7-2; DNA: TGTGCCAGCAGCCGAACCAGACAGGGGCACTATGGCTACACCTTC; CDR3: CASSRTRQGHYGYTF
D: -; J: TRBJ1-1; size: -; V: TRBV2; DNA: TGTGCCAGCATTTGGGGGGGGAATGCTTTCTTT; CDR3: CASIWGGNAFF
D: -; J: TRBJ2-1; size: -; V: TRBV12-5; DNA: TGTGCTAGTGGTTTGCCCGTAGGGGGGGATGAGCAGTTCTTC; CDR3: CASGLPVGGDEQFF
D: -; J: TRBJ1-3; size: -; V: TRBV9; DNA: TGTGCCAGCAGCGTGTTGGGGGGGTCATTCTCTGGAAACACCATATATTTT; CDR3: CASSVLGGSFSGNTIYF
D: TRBD1; J: TRBJ1-2; size: few; V: TRBV10-3; DNA: TGTGCCATCACGCCCAGGGGGGCCTATGGCTACACCTTC; CDR3: CAITPRGAYGYTF
D: -; J: TRBJ1-1; size: -; V: TRBV6-5; DNA: TGTGCCAGCAACAGAGGGGGTCAGAACACTGAAGCTTTCTTT; CDR3: CASNRGGQNTEAFF
D: TRBD2; J: TRBJ2-1; size: -; V: TRBV5-1; DNA: TGCGCCAGCAGCTTCGGGGGGATGAATGAGCAGTTCTTC; CDR3: CASSFGGMNEQFF
D: TRBD1; J: TRBJ1-2; size: -; V: TRBV29-1; DNA: TGCAGCCCCAGGGGGCTCAACTATGGCTACACCTTC; CDR3: CSPRGLNYGYTF
D: -; J: TRBJ2-3; size: -; V: TRBV7-3; DNA: TGTGCCAGCAGCTTCCTCGGGGATGAAGATACGCAGTATTTT; CDR3: CASSFLGDEDTQYF
D: -; J: TRBJ2-3; size: few; V: TRBV2; DNA: TGTGCCAGCAGCCCGGCGTCAATCTCTCTCCAGTATTTT; CDR3: CASSPASISLQYF
D: TRBD2; J: TRBJ2-5; size: -; V: TRBV11-3; DNA: TGTGCCAGCACCTCGGGACTAGCGGTACAAGAGACCCAGTACTTC; CDR3: CASTSGLAVQETQYF
D: TRBD2; J: TRBJ2-2; size: few; V: TRBV4-2; DNA: TGTGCCAGCGGAGGCGGGAGCGCGAACACCGGGGAGCTGTTTTTT; CDR3: CASGGGSANTGELFF
D: TRBD1; J: TRBJ2-3; size: once; V: TRBV14; DNA: TGTGCCAGCAGCCGACAGGGGGCGAACACAGATACGCAGTATTTT; CDR3: CASSRQGANTDTQYF
D: -; J: TRBJ2-2; size: -; V: TRBV10-3; DNA: TGTGCCATCAGGAGCAATTTCGGGACACGGTCCGGGGAGCTGTTTTTT; CDR3: CAIRSNFGTRSGELFF
D: TRBD1; J: TRBJ1-3; size: -; V: TRBV9; DNA: TGTGCCAGCAGCGCGGAGGGGGCTCGAAACACCATATATTTT; CDR3: CASSAEGARNTIYF
D: -; J: TRBJ2-1; size: -; V: TRBV18; DNA: TGTGCCAGCTCACCACTACCTAGCACGAACAATGAGCAGTTCTTC; CDR3: CASSPLPSTNNEQFF
D: -; J: TRBJ2-1; size: -; V: TRBV7-3; DNA: TGTGCCAGCAGCCCCACGCAAGCGGGCTACAATGAGCAGTTCTTC; CDR3: CASSPTQAGYNEQFF
D: -; J: TRBJ2-7; size: -; V: TRBV7-3; DNA: TGTGCCAGCAGCTTATCGCCGACTGCAGAGCAGTACTTC; CDR3: CASSLSPTAEQYF
D: -; J: TRBJ2-7; size: once; V: TRBV7-2; DNA: TGTGCCAGCAGCCATTTAAACTACGAGCAGTACTTC; CDR3: CASSHLNYEQYF
D: -; J: TRBJ2-5; size: -; V: TRBV9; DNA: TGTGCCAGCAGCGTAGCTATAGGGGCGTTCGAGACCCAGTACTTC; CDR3: CASSVAIGAFETQYF
D: -; J: TRBJ1-1; size: -; V: TRBV6-5; DNA: TGTGCCAGCAGTTACTTCCCGAACACTGAAGCTTTCTTT; CDR3: CASSYFPNTEAFF
D: TRBD2; J: TRBJ2-3; size: -; V: TRBV11-3; DNA: TGTGCCAGCAGCCAGGGGGCATCTAGCGGGAGTGCCATGGATACGCAGTATTTT; CDR3: CASSQGASSGSAMDTQYF
D: TRBD2; J: TRBJ2-3; size: -; V: TRBV5-1; DNA: TGCGCCAGCAGCCCCACACCTACTAGCGGGGGGAGGACAGATACGCAGTATTTT; CDR3: CASSPTPTSGGRTDTQYF
D: -; J: TRBJ2-5; size: -; V: TRBV5-4; DNA: TGTGCCAGCAGCTTTAGCTCAGAAGAGACCCAGTACTTC; CDR3: CASSFSSEETQYF
D: -; J: TRBJ2-7; size: -; V: TRBV11-3; DNA: TGTGCCAGCAGCTTAGAGCCGGGTAGCGGTCCCTACGAGCAGTACTTC; CDR3: CASSLEPGSGPYEQYF
D: -; J: TRBJ1-5; size: -; V: TRBV7-2; DNA: TGTGCCAGCAGCTTAGTAAAAGGATCCAATCAGCCCCAGCATTTT; CDR3: CASSLVKGSNQPQHF
D: -; J: TRBJ1-1; size: -; V: TRBV6-5; DNA: TGTGCCAGCAGTTACTCCTCGGGAATTGAAGCTTTCTTT; CDR3: CASSYSSGIEAFF
D: -; J: TRBJ2-7; size: -; V: TRBV28; DNA: TGTGCCAGCAGCACTCCGATGTTCAGGGACGAGCAGTACTTC; CDR3: CASSTPMFRDEQYF
D: TRBD1; J: TRBJ1-1; size: -; V: TRBV7-9; DNA: TGTGCCAGCACCCGGGACAGCTGGGGCACTGAAGCTTTCTTT; CDR3: CASTRDSWGTEAFF
D: -; J: TRBJ2-1; size: -; V: TRBV27; DNA: TGTGCCAGCAGCTGGGACTTCTACAATGAGCAGTTCTTC; CDR3: CASSWDFYNEQFF
D: -; J: TRBJ2-3; size: -; V: TRBV7-7; DNA: TGTGCTAGCAGCTTAGGCCTAGCGACTAGCACAGATACGCAGTATTTT; CDR3: CASSLGLATSTDTQYF
D: TRBD1; J: TRBJ1-2; size: -; V: TRBV2; DNA: TGTGCCAGCAGTGAACGAGACAGGGGGGTTGGCTACACCTTC; CDR3: CASSERDRGVGYTF
D: -; J: TRBJ1-1; size: few; V: TRBV7-9; DNA: TGTGCCAGCAGCTTCGACTCTAACACTGAAGCTTTCTTT; CDR3: CASSFDSNTEAFF
D: -; J: TRBJ1-5; size: few; V: TRBV9; DNA: TGTGCCAGCAGCGTGGTCCCGAATCAGCCCCAGCATTTT; CDR3: CASSVVPNQPQHF
D: TRBD2; J: TRBJ2-7; size: -; V: TRBV5-4; DNA: TGTGCCAGCAGCCCCCCGGGGGGGCGAAGCGCCGAGCAGTACTTC; CDR3: CASSPPGGRSAEQYF
D: TRBD1; J: TRBJ1-2; size: -; V: TRBV10-1; DNA: TGCGCCAGCAGGAGGGACAGGTCAGGGGAGAATGGCTACACCTTC; CDR3: CASRRDRSGENGYTF
D: TRBD2; J: TRBJ2-7; size: -; V: TRBV4-3; DNA: TGCGCCAGCAGCCAAGATCGAATAGCGGGGATGAACGAGCAGTACTTC; CDR3: CASSQDRIAGMNEQYF
D: TRBD1; J: TRBJ2-1; size: few; V: TRBV19; DNA: TGTGCCAGTCAGGGGGCCGGTAAGGAGCAGTTCTTC; CDR3: CASQGAGKEQFF
D: -; J: TRBJ1-2; size: -; V: TRBV19; DNA: TGTGCCAGTAATCTAAACCCCAGGGGCGAAGTCGGCTACACCTTC; CDR3: CASNLNPRGEVGYTF